This paragraph reports one T cell receptor (beta chain). This sample stems from a study of blood T cell repertoires in COVID-19. The overall study: Italy, Spain and the United States were the sources of the convalescent and acute COVID-19 samples. Sources were T cells, B-cell-depleted T cells, or PBMCs; the material itself was cDNA or gDNA.

As originally analysed: Amplification of reference gene primers was used by the study to estimate nucleated cell counts. This table comes from immunoSEQ multiplex PCR, and its TCRdb copy is limited to in-frame clones, with some not included. That table furnishes V, J and clone size, whereas the DNA furnished D and trimming. The repertoire holds 90,000 to 140,000 clones, with approximately 80% as singletons. The germline V and J ends were trimmed by 1 base and 6 bases, with 11 bases remaining between them. This CDR3 has 14 amino acids. Germline CDR1 and CDR2: SGHVS and FNYEAQ. The rearrangement uses TRBV7-6 and TRBJ2-3; no firm D call. The sample was peripheral blood. The receptor was isolated from a woman between 65 and 79 years old with acute or convalescent COVID-19. The CDR3 is CASSLVPRSDTQYF. CDR3 bases: TGTGCCAGCAGCTTAGTGCCCCGGTCGGATACGCAGTATTTT.